This T cell receptor beta chain was sequenced in a study of shared clonotypes between healthy human individuals. Deep was the level used in running the assay. Several immunoSEQ plates received, in even portions, the genomic DNA of each subset. Assay used: immunoSEQ multiplex PCR; TCRdb lists only in-frame clones, some missing. The sample records 1.4 million or so clones, approximately 98.5% being singletons. Trimming removed 0 bases at V and 7 bases at J, with 21 bases between. Looked up from germline, CDR1 is SGHDN and CDR2 is FVKESK. The CDR3 totals 17 residues. Everyone who donated was a Caucasian adult who lived in Nashville, Tennessee.

The rearrangement joins TRBV14 to TRBJ1-1, with D perhaps TRBD1 (5 bases). The receptor was isolated from a man aged 25-45 years in good health. The sample was naive CD4+ T cells sorted from blood. The subset: CD45RA+ positively selected. The CDR3 region is CASSQDRWSRGEVEAFF. The CDR3, as DNA: TGTGCCAGCAGCCAAGATAGGTGGTCTCGGGGGGAAGTTGAAGCTTTCTTT.